This is a list of T cell receptor beta chains from one sample in a study of shared clonotypes between healthy human individuals. Sequencing used immunoSEQ multiplex PCR; TCRdb keeps in-frame clones, though not all of them. The sample records about 1 million clones, more than 65% being singletons. Sequencing input: memory CD4+ T cells sorted from blood. Every receptor here comes from a man aged 18 to 29 in good health. Each CDR3 is given with its conserved first and last residue. Each record gives: V gene, clone size, D gene, J gene, CDR3 DNA, CDR3 protein. The D gene is left open where the match is weak. Expanded clones are given a class, and other clones once, few, many or no size at all.

V: TRBV19; size: -; D: TRBD2; J: TRBJ2-7; DNA: TGTGCCAGCCTCGGACTAGCGGGAACATACGAGCAGTACTTC; CDR3: CASLGLAGTYEQYF
V: TRBV15; size: many; D: TRBD1; J: TRBJ2-7; DNA: TGTGCCACCAGCCGCCGATTGGGACAGGGGTCCTACGAGCAGTACTTC; CDR3: CATSRRLGQGSYEQYF
V: TRBV5-1; size: -; D: -; J: TRBJ2-7; DNA: TGCGCCAGCAGCCGGGACGGTGGTCCCTACGAGCAGTACTTC; CDR3: CASSRDGGPYEQYF
V: TRBV2; size: -; D: -; J: TRBJ1-4; DNA: TGTGCCAGCAGTCCAGGGCTCGCAACTAATGAAAAACTGTTTTTT; CDR3: CASSPGLATNEKLFF
V: TRBV6-6; size: -; D: -; J: TRBJ2-6; DNA: TGTGCCAGCAGACGGATCTCGGGACTTTTTGACAACGTCCTGACTTTC; CDR3: CASRRISGLFDNVLTF
V: TRBV6-1; size: once; D: -; J: TRBJ1-2; DNA: TGTGCCAGCAGTGATCGACCTCACTATGGCTACACCTTC; CDR3: CASSDRPHYGYTF
V: TRBV27; size: -; D: -; J: TRBJ1-5; DNA: TGTGCCAGCAGTTTATCACCCGATCAGCCCCAGCATTTT; CDR3: CASSLSPDQPQHF
V: TRBV7-2; size: -; D: TRBD2; J: TRBJ2-1; DNA: TGTGCCAGCAGCCGGGGGGGCCTAGCGGGAGGGTCGAATGAGCAGTTCTTC; CDR3: CASSRGGLAGGSNEQFF
V: TRBV10-1; size: -; D: -; J: TRBJ2-2; DNA: TGCGCCAGCAGTGAGTCCGGGGCGTCGAACACCGGGGAGCTGTTTTTT; CDR3: CASSESGASNTGELFF
V: TRBV5-5; size: -; D: -; J: TRBJ2-5; DNA: TGTGCCAGCAGCTTGGCGAAAGGGGGACCTCAAGAGACCCAGTACTTC; CDR3: CASSLAKGGPQETQYF
V: TRBV7-2; size: -; D: -; J: TRBJ2-3; DNA: TGTGCCAGCAGCCCATACACGGATACGCAGTATTTT; CDR3: CASSPYTDTQYF
V: TRBV28; size: -; D: -; J: TRBJ1-1; DNA: TGTGCCAGCAGTTTAAGGACAGAAGCTTTCTTT; CDR3: CASSLRTEAFF
V: TRBV18; size: -; D: -; J: TRBJ1-1; DNA: TGTGCCAGCTCACCACTAGCCGGGCCGAACACTGAAGCTTTCTTT; CDR3: CASSPLAGPNTEAFF
V: TRBV5-1; size: -; D: -; J: TRBJ1-4; DNA: TGCGCCAGCAGCTTGGTGGCAGGGGATAAGGAAAAACTGTTTTTT; CDR3: CASSLVAGDKEKLFF
V: TRBV19; size: -; D: -; J: TRBJ2-7; DNA: TGTGCCAGTAGTACTACAAGGTCCGCCCAGTACTTC; CDR3: CASSTTRSAQYF
V: TRBV6-4; size: few; D: TRBD1; J: TRBJ2-7; DNA: TGTGCCAGCAGTGAAGACAGGGGTCGACGGCAGTACTTC; CDR3: CASSEDRGRRQYF
V: TRBV7-2; size: once; D: -; J: TRBJ2-5; DNA: TGTGCCAGCAGCCCACCCTCAGGAGTCCGGGAGACCCAGTACTTC; CDR3: CASSPPSGVRETQYF
V: TRBV7-2; size: few; D: -; J: TRBJ1-2; DNA: TGTGCCAGCAGCTCAGGGCTGGACCATGGCTACACCTTC; CDR3: CASSSGLDHGYTF
V: TRBV6-1; size: -; D: -; J: TRBJ2-5; DNA: TGTGCCAGCAGTGAATCGTTCGGAGAGACCCAGTACTTC; CDR3: CASSESFGETQYF
V: TRBV7-9; size: -; D: -; J: TRBJ1-1; DNA: TGTGCCAGCAGCACAAGGAACACTGAAGCTTTCTTT; CDR3: CASSTRNTEAFF
V: TRBV19; size: -; D: -; J: TRBJ1-5; DNA: TGTGCCAGTCACGGGACTAAGGATCAGCCCCAGCATTTT; CDR3: CASHGTKDQPQHF
V: TRBV28; size: -; D: -; J: TRBJ2-5; DNA: TGTGCCAGCAGTTTACTTTACCAAGAGACCCAGTACTTC; CDR3: CASSLLYQETQYF
V: TRBV6-1; size: -; D: TRBD1; J: TRBJ2-2; DNA: TGTGCCAGCAGTGAATCGGGACAGAAGACCGGGGAGCTGTTTTTT; CDR3: CASSESGQKTGELFF
V: TRBV6-5; size: -; D: -; J: TRBJ1-3; DNA: TGTGCCAGCATCCTCAAGGGGAGTGGAAACACCATATATTTT; CDR3: CASILKGSGNTIYF
V: TRBV19; size: few; D: -; J: TRBJ1-1; DNA: TGTGCCAGCGGGGATATGAACACTGAAGCTTTCTTT; CDR3: CASGDMNTEAFF
V: TRBV19; size: -; D: TRBD2; J: TRBJ2-1; DNA: TGTGCCAGTAGTAAAGGCGGGGGGGCTTTGTACAATGAGCAGTTCTTC; CDR3: CASSKGGGALYNEQFF
V: TRBV7-2; size: -; D: -; J: TRBJ1-4; DNA: TGTGCCAGCAGCTTAGCGTCCGGGATCCATAATGAAAAACTGTTTTTT; CDR3: CASSLASGIHNEKLFF
V: TRBV30; size: few; D: TRBD1; J: TRBJ1-1; DNA: TGTGCCTGGAGTCCGGACAGGGGATTAGAAGCTTTCTTT; CDR3: CAWSPDRGLEAFF
V: TRBV5-1; size: few; D: -; J: TRBJ1-2; DNA: TGCGCCAGCAGCTTGGGAGGGGCCGCTAACTATGGCTACACCTTC; CDR3: CASSLGGAANYGYTF
V: TRBV19; size: few; D: -; J: TRBJ1-5; DNA: TGTGCCAGCAGCCTGGGAGGCAGCGGTAGCAATCAGCCCCAGCATTTT; CDR3: CASSLGGSGSNQPQHF
V: TRBV9; size: -; D: TRBD2; J: TRBJ2-3; DNA: TGTGCCAGCAGCGTAGGACCCGGGGACTACCCCACAGATACGCAGTATTTT; CDR3: CASSVGPGDYPTDTQYF
V: TRBV30; size: once; D: -; J: TRBJ2-7; DNA: TGTGCCTGGAGTGTAAGCGGCGGCCGCGAGCAGTACTTC; CDR3: CAWSVSGGREQYF
V: TRBV18; size: few; D: -; J: TRBJ1-5; DNA: TGTGCCAGCTCCCAACCGGGGGCCCCCCAGCATTTT; CDR3: CASSQPGAPQHF
V: TRBV9; size: -; D: TRBD1; J: TRBJ1-2; DNA: TGTGCCAGCAGCCCCGACAGGGAATATGGCTACACCTTC; CDR3: CASSPDREYGYTF
V: TRBV9; size: -; D: -; J: TRBJ2-1; DNA: TGTGCCAGCAGCGTAGAGCTGTGGAATGAGCAGTTCTTC; CDR3: CASSVELWNEQFF
V: TRBV6-5; size: -; D: TRBD1; J: TRBJ2-7; DNA: TGTGCCAGCAGTTACTCGAGGACAGGGGGCCACGAGCAGTACTTC; CDR3: CASSYSRTGGHEQYF
V: TRBV10-2; size: -; D: -; J: TRBJ1-5; DNA: TGCGCCAGCAGTGTTGGAACCCAAGGGAATCAGCCCCAGCATTTT; CDR3: CASSVGTQGNQPQHF
V: TRBV10-1; size: -; D: TRBD2; J: TRBJ2-1; DNA: TGCGCCAGCAGTCTCCAGCGGGAATCTAGTGAGCAGTTCTTC; CDR3: CASSLQRESSEQFF
V: TRBV19; size: -; D: -; J: TRBJ1-3; DNA: TGTGCCAGTACCAAAGACACGTTTTCTGGAAACACCATATATTTT; CDR3: CASTKDTFSGNTIYF
V: TRBV9; size: -; D: -; J: TRBJ1-2; DNA: TGTGCCAGCAGCCCTCAGGGTCCTTCTAACTATGGCTACACCTTC; CDR3: CASSPQGPSNYGYTF
V: TRBV28; size: -; D: -; J: TRBJ1-5; DNA: TGTGCCGCGAGGCGGCGAAGTCAGCCCCAGCATTTT; CDR3: CAARRRSQPQHF
V: TRBV10-2; size: -; D: -; J: TRBJ2-3; DNA: TGCGCCAGCAATAGGGCCGATACGCAGTATTTT; CDR3: CASNRADTQYF
V: TRBV7-9; size: -; D: -; J: TRBJ2-7; DNA: TGTGCCAGCAGCTTGGCCGGGCAGGGGTACGAGCAGTACTTC; CDR3: CASSLAGQGYEQYF
V: TRBV7-2; size: -; D: -; J: TRBJ1-1; DNA: TGTGCCAGCAGCTTAGCGGGGAACATGAACACTGAAGCTTTCTTT; CDR3: CASSLAGNMNTEAFF
V: TRBV7-2; size: -; D: -; J: TRBJ2-5; DNA: TGTGCCAGCAGCCATGAGACAGGAACTGGGGAGACCCAGTACTTC; CDR3: CASSHETGTGETQYF
V: TRBV19; size: -; D: TRBD1; J: TRBJ1-6; DNA: TGTGCCAGTAGGGCCGGACAGGCTTGGAATTCACCCCTCCACTTT; CDR3: CASRAGQAWNSPLHF
V: TRBV6-5; size: -; D: -; J: TRBJ2-7; DNA: TGTGCCAGCAGAAACCGAGACAGGAACTCCTACGAGCAGTACTTC; CDR3: CASRNRDRNSYEQYF
V: TRBV21-1; size: -; D: -; J: TRBJ2-3; DNA: TGTGCCAGCACCCGGGGTAGCGGGAACGGCACAGATACGCAGTATTTT; CDR3: CASTRGSGNGTDTQYF
V: TRBV7-8; size: many; D: -; J: TRBJ2-1; DNA: TGTGCCAGCAGCCTGAACAGGGATCTAGGTGTCTATGAGCAGTTCTTC; CDR3: CASSLNRDLGVYEQFF
V: TRBV6-6; size: -; D: -; J: TRBJ1-1; DNA: TGTGCCAGCATCAGGAGAAGGGGCACTGAAGCTTTCTTT; CDR3: CASIRRRGTEAFF
V: TRBV7-2; size: once; D: -; J: TRBJ1-5; DNA: TGTGCCAGCAGCTTTGTAGGGTATGGCCAGCCCCAGCATTTT; CDR3: CASSFVGYGQPQHF
V: TRBV2; size: few; D: -; J: TRBJ1-1; DNA: TGTGCCAGCACACAGACGGGAAACACTGAAGCTTTCTTT; CDR3: CASTQTGNTEAFF
V: TRBV6-6; size: -; D: -; J: TRBJ1-2; DNA: TGTGCCAGCAGGACCGGGACGGGGGAAGGCTATGGCTACACCTTC; CDR3: CASRTGTGEGYGYTF
V: TRBV9; size: -; D: TRBD1; J: TRBJ2-7; DNA: TGTGCCAGCAGCCCACGACAGGGGGAAGGCGTTAAGCAGTACTTC; CDR3: CASSPRQGEGVKQYF
V: TRBV7-9; size: -; D: -; J: TRBJ2-5; DNA: TGTGCCAGCAGAGGAGAAGAGACCCAGTACTTC; CDR3: CASRGEETQYF
V: TRBV7-2; size: -; D: -; J: TRBJ2-7; DNA: TGTGCCAGCAGCGGGCAGGTACTGAGCTCCTACGAGCAGTACTTC; CDR3: CASSGQVLSSYEQYF
V: TRBV5-1; size: -; D: TRBD1; J: TRBJ2-5; DNA: TGCGCCAGCAGCTCCATAACAGGGGTCGAGACCCAGTACTTC; CDR3: CASSSITGVETQYF
V: TRBV6-5; size: -; D: -; J: TRBJ1-5; DNA: TGTGCCAGCAGACTAGGTCCCTACAGCAATCAGCCCCAGCATTTT; CDR3: CASRLGPYSNQPQHF
V: TRBV11-2; size: -; D: -; J: TRBJ2-3; DNA: TGTGCCAGCAGCTTAGTCGACCATACGCAGTATTTT; CDR3: CASSLVDHTQYF
V: TRBV5-4; size: -; D: -; J: TRBJ1-1; DNA: TGTGCCAGCAGGGAGGGGGTTGGGAACACTGAAGCTTTCTTT; CDR3: CASREGVGNTEAFF